The rows below give T cell receptor beta chains drawn from one sample of a study of T cells in Graves' hyperthyroidism and ophthalmopathy. TCRdb itself ran the multiplex PCR reads through MiXCR, one entry per CDR3 protein. The table shows approximately 530,000 distinct CDR3 sequences, with 16% occurring only once. Sequenced sample: blood. The receptor set was obtained from a woman aged 18-30 years with Graves' hyperthyroidism. The CDR3 runs from the conserved cysteine through the conserved F or W. A D gene is named only where the DNA matches it firmly. Some rows mark clone size as missing; the rest say once, few, many or name a class of expanded clone.

size: -; J: TRBJ2-5; V: TRBV20-1; D: TRBD2; CDR3: CSARAPIAGGLMRETQYF; DNA: TGCAGTGCTAGAGCCCCAATAGCGGGGGGGCTGATGAGGGAGACCCAGTACTTC
size: -; J: TRBJ2-1; V: TRBV9; D: TRBD2; CDR3: CASSKGAGEANEQFF; DNA: TGTGCCAGCAGCAAAGGGGCGGGAGAGGCGAATGAGCAGTTCTTC
size: many; J: TRBJ2-5; V: TRBV20-1; D: -; CDR3: CSASWGQETQYF; DNA: TGCAGTGCTAGCTGGGGCCAAGAGACCCAGTACTTC
size: -; J: TRBJ2-1; V: TRBV4-3; D: TRBD2; CDR3: CASSHRSRGGSYNEQFF; DNA: TGCGCCAGCAGCCATCGTTCCCGGGGGGGCTCCTACAATGAGCAGTTCTTC
size: few; J: TRBJ2-5; V: TRBV7-2; D: TRBD2; CDR3: CASSLGLAGGAQYF; DNA: TGTGCCAGCAGCTTAGGTCTAGCGGGGGGCGCACAGTACTTC
size: -; J: TRBJ2-1; V: TRBV9; D: TRBD2; CDR3: CASSPRTSGGIYNEQFF; DNA: TGTGCCAGCAGCCCCAGGACTAGCGGGGGGATATACAATGAGCAGTTCTTC
size: -; J: TRBJ2-6; V: TRBV4-3; D: -; CDR3: CASSQVSAGANVLTF; DNA: TGCGCCAGCAGCCAAGTATCCGCTGGGGCCAACGTCCTGACTTTC
size: many; J: TRBJ2-2; V: TRBV10-1; D: TRBD2; CDR3: CASGGLAGGGELFF; DNA: TGCGCCAGCGGGGGACTAGCGGGTGGCGGGGAGCTGTTTTTT
size: many; J: TRBJ2-1; V: TRBV12-3/TRBV12-4; D: -; CDR3: CASSLSGLTLEFSYNEQFF; DNA: TGTGCCAGCAGTTTATCCGGACTTACGCTCGAATTCTCCTACAATGAGCAGTTCTTC
size: -; J: TRBJ2-3; V: TRBV29-1; D: -; CDR3: CSVEARGTQYF; DNA: TGCAGCGTTGAGGCTCGGGGTACGCAGTATTTT
size: few; J: TRBJ1-3; V: TRBV11-2; D: -; CDR3: CASSLEGTKGDTIYF; DNA: TGTGCCAGCAGCTTAGAAGGGACCAAGGGAGACACCATATATTTT
size: -; J: TRBJ1-4; V: TRBV20-1; D: -; CDR3: CSASFPGATNEKLFF; DNA: TGCAGTGCTAGTTTTCCGGGGGCAACTAATGAAAAACTGTTTTTT
size: many; J: TRBJ1-2; V: TRBV7-3; D: -; CDR3: CASSLTGSSHEGYTF; DNA: TGTGCCAGCAGCTTAACAGGCAGTTCGCATGAGGGCTACACCTTC
size: many; J: TRBJ2-3; V: TRBV5-5; D: -; CDR3: CASSLVIRRSTDTQYF; DNA: TGTGCCAGCAGCTTGGTCATCCGGAGAAGCACAGATACGCAGTATTTT
size: few; J: TRBJ2-1; V: TRBV3-1; D: TRBD2; CDR3: CASSQKRGVFYNEQFF; DNA: TGTGCCAGCAGCCAAAAGCGGGGGGTCTTCTACAATGAGCAGTTCTTC
size: -; J: TRBJ1-4; V: TRBV9; D: -; CDR3: CASSVGPKPREKLFF; DNA: TGTGCCAGCAGCGTAGGACCCAAACCCCGCGAAAAACTGTTTTTT
size: -; J: TRBJ2-7; V: TRBV10-2; D: -; CDR3: CASRKGRNYEQYF; DNA: TGCGCCAGCAGGAAGGGACGGAACTACGAGCAGTACTTC
size: few; J: TRBJ2-5; V: TRBV29-1; D: -; CDR3: CSVVWEKETQYF; DNA: TGCAGCGTTGTTTGGGAGAAAGAGACCCAGTACTTC
size: many; J: TRBJ1-5; V: TRBV20-1; D: -; CDR3: CSARDSETANQPQHF; DNA: TGCAGTGCTAGAGATTCGGAGACAGCTAATCAGCCCCAGCATTTT
size: -; J: TRBJ2-1; V: TRBV24-1; D: -; CDR3: CATSDLRAGSYNEQFF; DNA: TGTGCCACCAGTGATTTGAGAGCGGGCTCCTACAATGAGCAGTTCTTC
size: few; J: TRBJ1-2; V: TRBV19; D: -; CDR3: CASSIAYYGYTF; DNA: TGTGCCAGTAGTATCGCGTATTATGGCTACACCTTC
size: many; J: TRBJ2-7; V: TRBV12-5; D: TRBD1; CDR3: CASGLPNLRTGGNYEQYF; DNA: TGTGCTAGTGGTTTGCCCAACCTGCGGACAGGGGGCAACTACGAGCAGTACTTC
size: -; J: TRBJ2-1; V: TRBV20-1; D: TRBD2; CDR3: CSARASGGVGYNEQFF; DNA: TGCAGTGCGAGAGCTAGCGGGGGGGTGGGTTACAATGAGCAGTTCTTC
size: many; J: TRBJ2-7; V: TRBV20-1; D: -; CDR3: CSARGQVNGEQYF; DNA: TGCAGTGCTAGAGGCCAGGTCAATGGCGAGCAGTACTTC
size: -; J: TRBJ2-1; V: TRBV7-9; D: -; CDR3: CASSLAEGIKQFF; DNA: TGTGCCAGCAGCTTAGCGGAGGGGATCAAGCAGTTCTTC
size: few; J: TRBJ1-1; V: TRBV29-1; D: -; CDR3: CSVEDRGLEAEAFF; DNA: TGCAGCGTTGAAGATCGGGGACTAGAGGCTGAAGCTTTCTTT
size: few; J: TRBJ2-7; V: TRBV7-9; D: TRBD1; CDR3: CASSDTTGTGGREQYF; DNA: TGTGCCAGCAGCGACACAACCGGGACAGGGGGCCGCGAGCAGTACTTC
size: many; J: TRBJ2-7; V: TRBV28; D: -; CDR3: CASSLLRGVYEQYF; DNA: TGTGCCAGCAGTTTATTGAGGGGTGTCTACGAGCAGTACTTC
size: few; J: TRBJ1-3; V: TRBV4-3; D: -; CDR3: CASSQGVSGNTIYF; DNA: TGCGCCAGCAGCCAAGGAGTTTCTGGAAACACCATATATTTT
size: few; J: TRBJ2-1; V: TRBV12-3/TRBV12-4; D: -; CDR3: CASSLAGAQYNEQFF; DNA: TGTGCCAGCAGTCTCGCTGGGGCCCAATACAATGAGCAGTTCTTC
size: -; J: TRBJ1-4; V: TRBV13; D: TRBD1; CDR3: CASSQGQGEEKLFF; DNA: TGTGCCAGCAGCCAAGGACAGGGCGAGGAAAAACTGTTTTTT
size: few; J: TRBJ2-7; V: TRBV29-1; D: -; CDR3: CSVEKVGGHYEQYF; DNA: TGCAGCGTTGAAAAGGTTGGGGGGCACTACGAGCAGTACTTC
size: few; J: TRBJ2-1; V: TRBV12-3/TRBV12-4; D: -; CDR3: CASSPRDSNEQFF; DNA: TGTGCCAGCAGTCCCCGGGATTCCAATGAGCAGTTCTTC
size: -; J: TRBJ2-1; V: TRBV29-1; D: -; CDR3: CSVERWLADDPDEQFF; DNA: TGCAGCGTTGAAAGATGGCTAGCAGACGACCCGGATGAGCAGTTCTTC
size: few; J: TRBJ2-1; V: TRBV5-6; D: TRBD2; CDR3: CASSSGLAGLRLLGHNEQFF; DNA: TGTGCCAGCAGCTCAGGACTAGCGGGATTAAGATTATTGGGACACAATGAGCAGTTCTTC
size: many; J: TRBJ1-1; V: TRBV6-1; D: -; CDR3: CASSTTDTEAFF; DNA: TGTGCCAGCAGCACGACAGACACTGAAGCTTTCTTT
size: few; J: TRBJ1-1; V: TRBV20-1; D: -; CDR3: CSARDWSTVNTEAFF; DNA: TGCAGTGCTAGAGATTGGTCGACCGTGAACACTGAAGCTTTCTTT
size: -; J: TRBJ2-1; V: TRBV18; D: -; CDR3: CASSPGRSSYNEQFF; DNA: TGTGCCAGCTCACCCGGACGGAGCTCCTACAATGAGCAGTTCTTC
size: many; J: TRBJ2-7; V: TRBV20-1; D: -; CDR3: CSAREGYEQYF; DNA: TGCAGTGCTAGAGAGGGCTACGAGCAGTACTTC
size: -; J: TRBJ2-7; V: TRBV9; D: -; CDR3: CASSSGSFPEQYF; DNA: TGTGCCAGCAGCTCAGGGTCCTTTCCCGAGCAGTACTTC
size: -; J: TRBJ2-3; V: TRBV6-2/TRBV6-3; D: -; CDR3: CASSYTDTDTQYF; DNA: TGTGCCAGCAGTTACACAGACACAGATACGCAGTATTTT
size: many; J: TRBJ1-1; V: TRBV10-3; D: TRBD1; CDR3: CAVSKEGARTEAFF; DNA: TGTGCCGTCTCGAAGGAGGGGGCGAGGACTGAAGCTTTCTTT
size: many; J: TRBJ1-4; V: TRBV20-1; D: -; CDR3: CSARGLPGEKLFF; DNA: TGCAGTGCTAGGGGCCTACCAGGTGAAAAACTGTTTTTT
size: -; J: TRBJ1-1; V: TRBV19; D: -; CDR3: CASSIGAPRNTEAFF; DNA: TGTGCCAGTAGTATTGGCGCACCGAGGAACACTGAAGCTTTCTTT
size: many; J: TRBJ2-3; V: TRBV4-1; D: -; CDR3: CASSQIGGSTDTQYF; DNA: TGCGCCAGCAGCCAAATTGGGGGTAGCACAGATACGCAGTATTTT
size: -; J: TRBJ2-1; V: TRBV6-5; D: TRBD2; CDR3: CASSYSIQPSGRVYNEQFF; DNA: TGTGCCAGCAGTTACTCGATCCAGCCTAGCGGGAGAGTTTACAATGAGCAGTTCTTC
size: many; J: TRBJ2-7; V: TRBV20-1; D: TRBD2; CDR3: CSAPGEGLGTYEQYF; DNA: TGCAGTGCACCGGGGGAGGGACTAGGTACCTACGAGCAGTACTTC
size: many; J: TRBJ2-3; V: TRBV7-9; D: -; CDR3: CASSFQRLGLNTQYF; DNA: TGTGCCAGCAGCTTTCAGAGACTCGGCCTAAATACGCAGTATTTT
size: few; J: TRBJ1-3; V: TRBV10-1; D: TRBD1; CDR3: CASRSRDSIFSGNTIYF; DNA: TGCGCCAGCAGGAGCCGGGACAGTATTTTCTCTGGAAACACCATATATTTT
size: -; J: TRBJ1-2; V: TRBV28; D: TRBD1; CDR3: CASTQTGEGGYTF; DNA: TGTGCCAGCACCCAAACAGGGGAGGGTGGCTACACCTTC
size: many; J: TRBJ1-6; V: TRBV11-2; D: -; CDR3: CASSLQGPNSPLHF; DNA: TGTGCCAGCAGCCTACAGGGCCCCAATTCACCCCTCCACTTT
size: -; J: TRBJ2-1; V: TRBV19; D: -; CDR3: CASSRTVNEQFF; DNA: TGTGCCAGTAGTAGGACTGTCAATGAGCAGTTCTTC
size: few; J: TRBJ2-1; V: TRBV19; D: -; CDR3: CASSTHTGSSYNEQFF; DNA: TGTGCCAGTAGTACGCATACAGGGAGCTCCTACAATGAGCAGTTCTTC
size: few; J: TRBJ2-1; V: TRBV11-3; D: -; CDR3: CASSLVVGSEQFF; DNA: TGTGCCAGCAGCTTAGTAGTAGGAAGTGAGCAGTTCTTC
size: -; J: TRBJ2-7; V: TRBV7-9; D: TRBD2; CDR3: CASSLLGGTRGLEQYF; DNA: TGTGCCAGCAGCTTATTGGGGGGGACTAGGGGACTCGAGCAGTACTTC
size: many; J: TRBJ2-7; V: TRBV15; D: -; CDR3: CATSSGTLSSYEQYF; DNA: TGTGCCACCAGCTCCGGGACACTGAGCTCCTACGAGCAGTACTTC
size: -; J: TRBJ1-1; V: TRBV25-1; D: -; CDR3: CASRGTQGIGAFF; DNA: TGTGCCAGCCGGGGGACTCAGGGGATAGGGGCTTTCTTT
size: many; J: TRBJ2-7; V: TRBV7-9; D: TRBD2; CDR3: CASSLASSGTYEQYF; DNA: TGTGCCAGCAGCTTAGCTTCTAGCGGAACCTACGAGCAGTACTTC
size: few; J: TRBJ1-5; V: TRBV15; D: -; CDR3: CATSRVPNQPQHF; DNA: TGTGCCACCAGCAGAGTTCCCAATCAGCCCCAGCATTTT